The TCR beta chain under discussion was sequenced for a study of cytomegalovirus exposure and HLA in healthy donors. Sequencing used immunoSEQ multiplex PCR; TCRdb keeps in-frame clones, though not all of them. The sample consists of tens of thousands of clones, around 89% of them appearing once. With V trimmed by 2 bases and J by 2 bases, 10 bases remained unmatched. This CDR3 contains 18 residues. Germline CDR1 reads SGDLS; CDR2 reads YYNGEE. Sequenced input: PBMCs. The receptor was isolated from a woman between 18 and 29 years old in good health and CMV-seronegative. The V call is TRBV9, the J call TRBJ2-5, with 12 bases lining up with TRBD2. This CDR3 reads CASSVTLRLAGDQETQYF. In DNA form, the CDR3 reads TGTGCCAGCAGCGTTACACTACGACTAGCGGGGGATCAAGAGACCCAGTACTTC.